The 24 T cell receptor beta chains presented below share a single source sample, sequenced in a study of T cells in Graves' hyperthyroidism and ophthalmopathy. It was RNA transcripts that yielded the amplified TCR beta CDR3 regions. The primer set for the first-round RT-PCR of the TCR CDR3 was HTBI. Each CDR3 protein gets one entry after TCRdb re-called the multiplex PCR reads with MiXCR. The sample carries 200,000 or so distinct CDR3 sequences, roughly 17% recorded once. The material sequenced was blood. The receptors derive from a woman in her forties or fifties with Graves' hyperthyroidism.

This clonotype was detected ten times or more. This sequence joins TRBV6-1 and TRBJ1-2; D possibly corresponds to TRBD1 (5 bases). The CDR3 contains 15 residues. The V gene lost 6 bases and the J gene lost 11 bases, with 25 bases spanning the gap. The germline V gene has CDR1 MNHNS and CDR2 SASEGT. CDR3 protein: CASRVLRDPRKDYTF. Here the CDR3 DNA reads TGTGCCAGCAGAGTCCTCCGGGACCCAAGGAAGGATTACACCTTC.

The rearrangement joins TRBV30 to TRBJ2-2; D ambiguous. This CDR3 has 13 residues. Trimming took 2 bases from V and 7 from J, leaving 11 bases between them. Germline CDR1 reads GTSNPN; CDR2 reads SVGIG (reference sequence). The CDR3 is CAWSLLDGGELFF. In DNA form, the CDR3 reads TGTGCCTGGAGTCTGTTGGATGGCGGGGAGCTGTTTTTT.

V gene TRBV28 combines with J gene TRBJ2-3; 9 bases match TRBD2. Germline lookup yields CDR1 MDHEN and CDR2 SYDVKM. The length of the CDR3 is 14 residues. J lost 5 bases, V lost 3 bases, and 3 bases had no gene match. The CDR3 sequence: CASSFSSGIDTQYF. CDR3 sequence (DNA): TGTGCCAGCAGTTTCTCTAGCGGGATAGATACGCAGTATTTT.

This rearrangement joins TRBV11-3 to TRBJ2-2, with TRBD2 identical over 11 bases. CDR1 SGHNT and CDR2 YENEEA come from the germline V gene. The CDR3 is 14 amino acids. The junction had 3 bases not matched to a gene; V was cut back by 6 bases and J by 6 bases. The CDR3 loop reads CASSRLAGPGELFF. In DNA form, the CDR3 reads TGTGCCAGCAGTCGACTAGCGGGACCCGGGGAGCTGTTTTTT. The full variable domain, its missing parts supplied by reference TRBV11-3 and TRBJ2-2, is EAGVVQSPRYKIIEKKQPVAFWCNPISGHNTLYWYLQNLGQGPELLIRYENEEAVDDSQLPKDRFSAERLKGVDSTLKIQPAELGDSAVYLCASSRLAGPGELFFGEGSRLTVL.

This clonotype came up many times. The gene calls are TRBV29-1 and TRBJ1-1, with a weak D call TRBD1 (5 bases). The CDR3 totals 11 residues. Germline V lookup: CDR1 SQVTM, CDR2 ANQGSEA. V dropped 7 bases and J dropped 7 bases, with 13 bases sitting between them. Written as DNA, the CDR3 is TGCAGCGCCGTAAGGGGCAGTGAAGCTTTCTTT. It codes for CSAVRGSEAFF.

J is TRBJ1-2 and V is TRBV27, with D maybe TRBD1 (6 bases). Trimming removed 5 bases from V and 4 bases from J, with 14 bases in between. Per germline, CDR1 MNHEY and CDR2 SMNVEV (reference sequence). This CDR3 contains 14 residues. The CDR3 nucleotides are TGTGCCAGCAGTCGTGGGACAACCGTCTATGGCTACACCTTC. This codes for CASSRGTTVYGYTF.

The sample holds many counts of this clonotype. The chain links TRBV28 to TRBJ2-2; 7 bases map to TRBD1. This CDR3 is built from 16 residues. CDR1 is MDHEN, CDR2 SYDVKM, per germline. Trimming removed 6 bases from V and 3 bases from J; junction bases left unmatched: 10. CDR3 in amino acids: CASSEGDRVDTGELFF. The CDR3 bases are TGTGCCAGCAGCGAGGGAGACAGGGTCGACACCGGGGAGCTGTTTTTT.

This chain connects TRBV5-1 to TRBJ1-1; 7 bases are a match to TRBD1. The CDR3 covers 17 residues. Germline loops: CDR1 SGHRS, CDR2 YFSETQ. The J segment lost 0 bases and the V segment lost 2 bases, leaving 10 bases of the junction unmatched. The CDR3 loop reads CASSLPSGQSMNTEAFF. CDR3 DNA: TGCGCCAGCAGCTTACCATCGGGACAGTCCATGAACACTGAAGCTTTCTTT.

This clonotype was recorded a few times. V is TRBV24-1 and J is TRBJ2-3; D not certain. The CDR3 runs to 11 residues. Looked up from germline, CDR1 is KGHDR and CDR2 is SFDVKD. V dropped 5 bases and J dropped 3 bases, with 2 bases sitting between them. CDR3 nucleotide sequence: TGTGCCACCAGTGTAACAGATACGCAGTATTTT. Amino acids: CATSVTDTQYF.

This clonotype showed up many times. The chain carries TRBV20-1 and TRBJ2-7; TRBD2 aligns across 8 bases. Germline V gene data show CDR1 as DFQATT and CDR2 as SNEGSKA (reference sequence). This CDR3 is 15 amino acids long. CDR3: CSIGGEAGSNYEQYF. The DNA for the CDR3 is TGCAGCATCGGGGGGGAGGCAGGATCAAACTACGAGCAGTACTTC.

This clonotype showed up just a few times. V and J are TRBV3-1 and TRBJ2-7, with D perhaps given as TRBD1 or TRBD2 (5 bases each). Germline CDR1 is LGHDT and CDR2 is YNNKEL (reference sequence). This CDR3 has 17 amino acids. The V gene lost 4 bases and the J gene lost 1 base, with 20 bases spanning the gap. In nucleotides, the CDR3 is TGTGCCAGCAGCCTGGGGAGTTGGACAAAAATGTCCTACGAGCAGTACTTC. This translates into CASSLGSWTKMSYEQYF.

V and J are TRBV27 and TRBJ1-1; D is ambiguous. CDR3 length equals 16 residues. In germline, CDR1 is MNHEY, CDR2 SMNVEV (reference sequence). Trimming cost V 5 bases and J 0 bases, with 16 bases left between them. CDR3 DNA sequence: TGTGCCAGCAGTCTCCGGACGGATTTCATGAACACTGAAGCTTTCTTT. Its protein product is CASSLRTDFMNTEAFF.

This clonotype was found many times. The chain has TRBV9 and TRBJ1-2; D not resolved. Germline V gives CDR1 SGDLS, CDR2 YYNGEE. Trimming shortened V by 5 bases and J by 5 bases, and 16 bases separated the two germline ends. This CDR3 is built from 14 residues. DNA of the CDR3: TGTGCCAGCAGGGGCCCAGACGCTTCTTATGGCTACACCTTC. Protein product: CASRGPDASYGYTF.

This clonotype was seen at least ten times. J is TRBJ1-1 and V is TRBV12-3 or TRBV12-4, with D tentatively TRBD1 (5 bases). With 3 bases removed from V and 7 bases from J, the gap between germline ends came to 6 bases. CDR3 length: 11 amino acids. This CDR3 reads CASSLTVEAFF. DNA of the CDR3: TGTGCCAGCAGTTTGACAGTTGAAGCTTTCTTT.

This clonotype was seen ten or more times. This chain links TRBV4-1 with TRBJ2-1; TRBD2 matches 7 bases. The CDR3 loop spans 14 amino acids. The V segment lost 0 bases and the J segment 8 bases; nucleotides outside the gene matches: 4. In germline, CDR1 is MGHRA, CDR2 YSYEKL. The CDR3 is CASSQDLLADEQFF. CDR3 bases: TGCGCCAGCAGCCAAGATCTCCTAGCGGATGAGCAGTTCTTC.

This chain links TRBV19 with TRBJ2-3, with TRBD2 identical over 10 bases. Germline trimming cut 9 bases from V and 0 bases from J; bases unmatched to any gene: 12. CDR3 length equals 17 residues. CDR1 and CDR2 from the germline V gene are LNHDA and SQIVND (reference sequence). The CDR3: CASMDSGRAPSTDTQYF. CDR3 sequence (DNA): TGTGCCAGCATGGACAGCGGGAGGGCCCCAAGCACAGATACGCAGTATTTT. Complete variable domain (other parts from reference TRBV19 and TRBJ2-3): DGGITQSPKYLFRKEGQNVTLSCEQNLNHDAMYWYRQDPGQGLRLIYYSQIVNDFQKGDIAEGYSVSREKKESFPLTVTSAQKNPTAFYLCASMDSGRAPSTDTQYFGPGTRLTVL.

This clonotype was seen at least ten times. The V gene is TRBV11-2, the J gene TRBJ1-1, with D unclear. The V and J ends lost 6 bases and 1 base respectively, with 12 bases between them. This CDR3 spans 14 amino acids. CDR1 is SGHAT, CDR2 FQNNGV, per germline. The chain's CDR3 is CASRFPGRNTEAFF. The DNA for the CDR3 is TGTGCCAGCAGGTTCCCCGGGAGGAACACTGAAGCTTTCTTT.

This clonotype was seen ten or more times. The V call is TRBV19, the J call TRBJ1-1; D is unclear. Germline CDR1 and CDR2: LNHDA and SQIVND (reference sequence). The CDR3 is 13 residues long. Trimming stripped 3 bases from V and 1 base from J, with 6 bases between. CDR3 DNA: TGTGCCAGTAGTATGACGGGGAACACTGAAGCTTTCTTT. Amino acids: CASSMTGNTEAFF.

This clonotype was picked up many times. This chain connects TRBV6-1 to TRBJ1-1, with no clear D. The CDR3 extends over 12 amino acids. From germline, CDR1 is MNHNS and CDR2 SASEGT. Deletions cut 7 bases from V and 0 bases from J, with 6 bases between. The CDR3 DNA sequence: TGTGCCAGCACCCGATTGAACACTGAAGCTTTCTTT. It encodes CASTRLNTEAFF.

This clonotype was detected many times. The genes are TRBV11-3 and TRBJ2-3, with D perhaps TRBD1 or TRBD2 (6 bases each). This CDR3 has 14 amino acids. The germline V and J ends were trimmed by 4 bases and 10 bases, with 18 bases remaining between them. Germline lookup yields CDR1 SGHNT and CDR2 YENEEA. The CDR3 loop is CASSSGASFGAQYF. CDR3 nucleotides: TGTGCCAGCAGCTCGGGGGCCTCGTTTGGGGCGCAGTATTTT.

The gene calls are TRBV20-1 and TRBJ2-5; D not resolved. CDR1 and CDR2 from the germline V gene are DFQATT and SNEGSKA (reference sequence). CDR3 length equals 12 residues. Trimming took off 6 bases at V and 5 bases at J, with 13 bases between the two ends. CDR3 coding DNA: TGCAGTGCCCAGAGTCGGGTCGAGACCCAGTACTTC. Translated, it gives CSAQSRVETQYF.

The V gene is TRBV12-3 or TRBV12-4, the J gene TRBJ1-1, with D hard to call. The length of the CDR3 is 14 residues. With 5 bases removed from V and 1 base from J, the gap between germline ends came to 11 bases. The CDR3 DNA reads as TGTGCCAGCAGTCGGACGATAGGGAACACTGAAGCTTTCTTT. Translating gives CASSRTIGNTEAFF.

This clonotype has a count of ten or more. The J gene is TRBJ2-7, the V gene TRBV7-9; 7 nucleotides agree with TRBD2. The CDR3 runs to 14 residues. Germline V lookup: CDR1 SEHNR, CDR2 FQNEAQ (reference sequence). V dropped 6 bases and J dropped 2; count of bases not matched to a gene: 7. Written as DNA, the CDR3 is TGTGCCAGCAGTCGGACCGGGGGGACCTACGAGCAGTACTTC. Encoded protein: CASSRTGGTYEQYF. Supplemented by reference TRBV7-9 and TRBJ2-7, the full variable domain reads DTGVSQNPRHKITKRGQNVTFRCDPISEHNRLYWYRQTLGQGPEFLTYFQNEAQLEKSRLLSDRFSAERPKGSFSTLEIQRTEQGDSAMYLCASSRTGGTYEQYFGPGTRLTVT.

In its sample, this clonotype was seen many times. For the CDR3, the DNA is TGTGCCAGCAGTTACCGGGGTCGTGCGACAGATACGCAGTATTTT. Its translation is CASSYRGRATDTQYF. The chain links TRBV6-5 to TRBJ2-3; a weak D match, TRBD2 (5 bases). Trimming removed 2 bases at V and 3 bases at J, with 12 bases between. The CDR3 has 15 amino acids. CDR1 is MNHEY and CDR2 is SVGAGI in the germline V gene.